Below are 24 T cell receptor beta chains sequenced from a single sample in a study of OX40 agonist ivuxolimab in advanced cancers. TCRdb keeps only in-frame clones here, not all; method: immunoSEQ multiplex PCR. The sample consists of about 62,000 clones, around 85% of them appearing once. This specimen was CD4+ or CD8+ T cells sorted from blood, taken in a trial of the OX40 agonist ivuxolimab. Receptors originate from an adult with an advanced solid tumor such as melanoma, head and neck, liver or kidney cancer.

The chain's CDR3 is CASSLAGEGAETQYF. The DNA of the CDR3 is TGCGCCAGCAGCCTAGCGGGAGAAGGTGCGGAGACCCAGTACTTC. This chain joins TRBV5-1 and TRBJ2-5, with 10 bases that match TRBD2. Germline V CDR1 and CDR2: SGHRS, YFSETQ. The CDR3 length is 15 residues. With V trimmed by 4 bases and J by 5 bases, 8 bases remained unmatched.

This chain connects TRBV6-5 to TRBJ2-5; 8 bases fit TRBD2. CDR1 and CDR2 from the germline V gene are MNHEY and SVGAGI. The trim removed 0 bases at V and 5 bases at J, leaving 5 bases unmatched. The CDR3 is 15 amino acids. Written as DNA, the CDR3 is TGTGCCAGCAGTTACTCTGGGACTAGATGGGAGACCCAGTACTTC. It codes for CASSYSGTRWETQYF.

Here the CDR3 reads CASSPGTSGGLYNEQFF. DNA for the CDR3: TGTGCCAGCTCTCCCGGGACTAGCGGGGGCCTCTACAATGAGCAGTTCTTC. This chain links TRBV18 with TRBJ2-1; 14 bases fit TRBD2. The CDR3 has 17 residues. From germline, CDR1 is KGHSH and CDR2 LQKENI. The junction had 7 bases not matched to a gene; V was cut back by 6 bases and J by 3 bases. Full variable domain (remainder filled in from reference TRBV18 and TRBJ2-1): NAGVMQNPRHLVRRRGQEARLRCSPMKGHSHVYWYRQLPEEGLKFMVYLQKENIIDESGMPKERFSAEFPKEGPSILRIQQVVRGDSAAYFCASSPGTSGGLYNEQFFGPGTRLTVL.

V gene TRBV28 combines with J gene TRBJ2-3, with 9 positions matching TRBD1. Germline V gives CDR1 MDHEN, CDR2 SYDVKM. V trimming: 3 bases; J trimming: 2 bases; junction bases outside the gene matches: 6. This CDR3 has 16 residues. CDR3 residues: CASSFWGQGYTDTQYF. The CDR3 nucleotides are TGTGCCAGCAGTTTTTGGGGACAGGGCTACACAGATACGCAGTATTTT.

The chain joins TRBV6-5 to TRBJ2-2; D perhaps matches TRBD1 (5 bases). Germline lookup yields CDR1 MNHEY and CDR2 SVGAGI. The CDR3 is made up of 13 amino acids. The V end was cut by 8 bases, the J end by 0 bases, with 7 bases between. The CDR3 DNA reads TGTGCCAGCTCCAGGGCGAACACCGGGGAGCTGTTTTTT. Its translation is CASSRANTGELFF.

The genes are TRBV28 and TRBJ2-7; D may be TRBD1 (6 bases). Germline CDR1 reads MDHEN; CDR2 reads SYDVKM. This CDR3 has 13 residues. With 7 bases removed from V and 6 bases from J, the gap between germline ends came to 16 bases. CDR3 sequence: CASTGTTLAEQYF. The DNA for the CDR3 is TGTGCCAGCACCGGGACAACCTTGGCCGAGCAGTACTTC.

With regard to this clone: A read error may account for a junction end that differs from germline. The chain's CDR3 is CASSRLGGGSHEQYF. In DNA, the CDR3 is TGCGCCAGCAGCCGGCTTGGGGGGGGCTCCCACGAGCAGTACTTC. The V and J genes are TRBV5-1 and TRBJ2-7, with D maybe TRBD2 (7 bases). This CDR3 spans 15 amino acids. The germline V gene encodes CDR1 SGHRS and CDR2 YFSETQ.

V is TRBV25-1 and J is TRBJ2-5; 10 bases are a match to TRBD2. The germline V gene has CDR1 MGHDK and CDR2 SYGVNS. The CDR3 has 17 residues. The J segment lost 2 bases and the V segment lost 2 bases, leaving 8 bases of the junction unmatched. CDR3 DNA: TGTGCCAGCAGTGAAGTAGCGGGGGGCTCTTTTCAAGAGACCCAGTACTTC. It encodes CASSEVAGGSFQETQYF.

This chain links TRBV7-6 with TRBJ2-7, with a tentative D call TRBD2 (5 bases). Germline V gene lookup returns CDR1 SGHVS and CDR2 FNYEAQ. CDR3 length: 11 residues. Between the trimmed V and J ends, which lost 5 bases and 5 bases, there was a span of 7 bases. The CDR3 DNA reads TGTGCCAGCAGCCGGACTGACGAGCAGTACTTC. Residues: CASSRTDEQYF. The whole variable domain, remainder taken from reference TRBV7-6 and TRBJ2-7, is GAGVSQSPRYKVTKRGQDVALRCDPISGHVSLYWYRQALGQGPEFLTYFNYEAQQDKSGLPNDRFSAERPEGSISTLTIQRTEQRDSAMYRCASSRTDEQYFGPGTRLTVT.

This chain uses TRBV25-1 with TRBJ2-5, with 8 bases that match TRBD1. The J call may be faulty, since TRBJ2-7 better matches the DNA end. The CDR3 sequence is 13 residues long. The V gene's germline CDR1 is MGHDK and CDR2 SYGVNS. The CDR3 region has the DNA TGTGCCAGCAGTGAGACAGGGGCCCACGAGCAGTACTTC. Protein sequence: CASSETGAHEQYF.

This clone is classed as medium-sized. The chain combines TRBV4-1 with TRBJ2-1, with D unresolved. Germline CDR1 is MGHRA and CDR2 is YSYEKL. CDR3 length: 12 residues. Trimming pared 0 bases from V and 5 bases from J, leaving 2 bases between. The chain's CDR3 is CASSQENNEQFF. CDR3 bases: TGCGCCAGCAGCCAAGAGAACAATGAGCAGTTCTTC.

The chain recombines TRBV7-2 with TRBJ2-1, with 10 bases matching TRBD1. Germline-derived CDR1 and CDR2 are SGHTA and FQGNSA. The length of the CDR3 is 15 residues. Germline trimming cut 3 bases from V and 3 bases from J; bases unmatched to any gene: 2. The CDR3 sequence is CASSFGTGVYNEQFF. The CDR3, as DNA: TGTGCCAGCAGCTTCGGGACAGGGGTCTACAATGAGCAGTTCTTC. The full variable domain, in which reference TRBV7-2 and TRBJ2-1 provide the parts outside the CDR3, is GAGVSQSPSNKVTEKGKDVELRCDPISGHTALYWYRQSLGQGLEFLIYFQGNSAPDKSGLPSDRFSAERTGGSVSTLTIQRTQQEDSAVYLCASSFGTGVYNEQFFGPGTRLTVL.

CDR3 coding DNA: TGTGCCTGGAGGTTACAGGGGGCTTGGGGCTACACCTTC. Protein product: CAWRLQGAWGYTF. The genes are TRBV30 and TRBJ1-2, with 9 bases identical to TRBD1. CDR1 and CDR2 (germline): GTSNPN, SVGIG (reference sequence). V lost 3 bases, J lost 8 bases, and 7 bases stayed unmatched. This CDR3 comprises 13 residues.

V usage is TRBV9 and J usage is TRBJ2-3; D ambiguous. The CDR3 runs 12 residues. The germline V gene has CDR1 SGDLS and CDR2 YYNGEE. Trimming stripped 4 bases from V and 1 base from J, with 4 bases between. This CDR3 reads CASSKGTDTQYF. The CDR3 DNA follows: TGTGCCAGCAGCAAAGGCACAGATACGCAGTATTTT.

The chain employs TRBV7-3 and TRBJ1-1, with 9 bases identical to TRBD1. The germline V gene has CDR1 SGHTA and CDR2 FQGTGA. The CDR3 is 14 residues long. V dropped 3 bases and J dropped 5; count of bases not matched to a gene: 4. The CDR3 DNA sequence: TGTGCCAGCAGCTTGTCCGGGACAGGGACTGAAGCTTTCTTT. It translates to CASSLSGTGTEAFF.

The chain couples TRBV28 to TRBJ2-7; 14 bases match TRBD2. Losses at the gene ends were 4 bases for V and 6 bases for J; bases not matched to a gene: 5. This CDR3 spans 15 amino acids. Germline V gene data show CDR1 as MDHEN and CDR2 as SYDVKM. The CDR3 region is CASSSGTSGRSEQYF. The CDR3, as DNA: TGTGCCAGCAGTTCAGGGACTAGCGGGAGAAGCGAGCAGTACTTC.

The chain couples TRBV5-6 to TRBJ1-5, with D possibly being TRBD1 (5 bases). Germline-derived CDR1 and CDR2 are SGHDT and YYEEEE. The V end lost 0 bases, the J end lost 3 bases, and 19 bases lay between the germline ends. CDR3 length: 18 residues. CDR3 loop: CASSLGPRFGGYNQPQHF. Written as DNA, the CDR3 is TGTGCCAGCAGCTTGGGACCCCGTTTCGGGGGGTACAATCAGCCCCAGCATTTT.

V is TRBV28 and J is TRBJ1-4, with D perhaps matching TRBD1 (6 bases). Trimming took 6 bases from V and 8 from J, leaving 16 bases between them. In germline, CDR1 is MDHEN, CDR2 SYDVKM. The CDR3 runs to 14 residues. The CDR3 here is CASSLGGRGEKLFF. The CDR3, as DNA: TGTGCCAGCAGCCTTGGGGGGCGCGGGGAAAAACTGTTTTTT.

This clone has only a few counts. The chain has TRBV19 and TRBJ2-7; 9 bases align to TRBD1. The junction had 7 bases not matched to a gene; V was cut back by 6 bases and J by 4 bases. This CDR3 comprises 14 residues. Germline CDR1 is LNHDA and CDR2 is SQIVND (reference sequence). The DNA for the CDR3 is TGTGCCAGTAGCCTCCAAGGACAGGGGTACGAGCAGTACTTC. Its translation is CASSLQGQGYEQYF.

The CDR3 is CASSLGTSWMNTEAFF. The CDR3 DNA reads as TGTGCCAGCAGCTTAGGAACAAGCTGGATGAACACTGAAGCTTTCTTT. The V gene is TRBV11-2, the J gene TRBJ1-1, with D unclear. Per germline, CDR1 SGHAT and CDR2 FQNNGV. This CDR3 has 16 amino acids. The V gene lost 1 base and the J gene lost 0 bases, with 12 bases spanning the gap. The complete variable domain, with remaining parts taken from reference TRBV11-2 and TRBJ1-1, reads EAGVAQSPRYKIIEKRQSVAFWCNPISGHATLYWYQQILGQGPKLLIQFQNNGVVDDSQLPKDRFSAERLKGVDSTLKIQPAKLEDSAVYLCASSLGTSWMNTEAFFGQGTRLTVV.

This sequence joins TRBV21-1 and TRBJ2-7; TRBD1 reflects the table's D call only, with no check against the DNA. TRBV21-1 has pseudogene status. The CDR3 runs to 15 residues. The CDR3 DNA reads TGTGCCAGCAGCAATCCCCGGGACAGACCCTACGAGCAGTACTTC. Its protein is CASSNPRDRPYEQYF.

J is TRBJ2-1 and V is TRBV28; no clear D gene. The V end was cut by 3 bases, the J end by 9 bases, with 15 bases between. Germline CDR1 MDHEN, CDR2 SYDVKM. The CDR3 spans 14 residues. The CDR3 protein is CASSLLHKGTEQFF. The CDR3 DNA sequence: TGTGCCAGCAGTTTGTTACACAAAGGCACTGAGCAGTTCTTC.

This rearrangement joins TRBV4-1 to TRBJ2-1, with 9 bases that match TRBD1. V trimming: 0 bases; J trimming: 6 bases; junction bases outside the gene matches: 6. Germline V lookup: CDR1 MGHRA, CDR2 YSYEKL. CDR3 length equals 16 residues. The DNA for the CDR3 is TGCGCCAGCAGCCAAGAGGGGACAGGGCCCGGCAATGAGCAGTTCTTC. Protein product: CASSQEGTGPGNEQFF.

The chain recombines TRBV29-1 with TRBJ1-5; the D gene is possibly TRBD1 (6 bases). Germline V lookup: CDR1 SQVTM, CDR2 ANQGSEA. The ends were cut back, 6 bases at V and 12 bases at J, with 15 bases in the middle. The CDR3 length is 11 residues. This chain's CDR3 is CSVGDTGIQHF. The CDR3, as DNA: TGCAGCGTGGGGGACACCGGAATCCAGCATTTT.